This T cell receptor (beta chain) was observed in a study of CD8+ T cells in alopecia areata. Whole-study context: For 6 to 18 months, tofacitinib was taken, and 6 months off drug followed.

RNA, once extracted, was reverse transcribed into cDNA for use as the sequencing template. Sequencing used immunoSEQ multiplex PCR; TCRdb keeps in-frame clones, though not all of them. The sample has around 250,000 clones, roughly two thirds seen once; the top ten hold more than 0.95%. Sample: CD4+ T cells sorted from blood, taken at week 0. This TCR was recovered from a human donor with alopecia areata.

The CDR3 is CASGPLNSPLHF. DNA of the CDR3: TGTGCCAGCGGACCCCTCAATTCACCCCTCCACTTT. V gene TRBV6-1 combines with J gene TRBJ1-6, with D unresolved. CDR1 and CDR2 from the germline V gene are MNHNS and SASEGT. This CDR3 has 12 amino acids. Trimming took off 8 bases at V and 7 bases at J, with 9 bases between the two ends.